The 28 T cell receptor beta chains below come from one sample, sequenced in a study of blood T cell repertoires in COVID-19. Measured with immunoSEQ multiplex PCR; TCRdb has only the in-frame clones, and not every one. Of hundreds of thousands of clones listed, around 87% are singletons. The sequenced material came from peripheral blood. The receptors were sampled from a middle-aged woman who had recovered from COVID-19.

The chain joins TRBV30 to TRBJ1-1, with TRBD1 matching 8 bases. There are 15 residues in the CDR3. V was pared by 3 bases and J by 1 base, with 7 bases of the junction left unmatched. From germline, CDR1 is GTSNPN and CDR2 SVGIG (reference sequence). The CDR3, as DNA: TGTGCCTGGAGAATTTGGGACAGGCGGAACACTGAAGCTTTCTTT. Its translation: CAWRIWDRRNTEAFF.

V and J are TRBV7-8 and TRBJ2-7; weak D call: TRBD2 (5 bases). The CDR3 totals 12 residues. Germline V lookup: CDR1 SGHVS, CDR2 FQNEAQ. Trimming removed 3 bases at V and 6 bases at J, with 9 bases between. The CDR3 region is CASSFEGVEQYF. The CDR3 DNA follows: TGTGCCAGCAGCTTCGAGGGCGTCGAGCAGTACTTC.

V is TRBV4-3 and J is TRBJ1-2; 7 positions match TRBD1. V was pared by 5 bases and J by 8 bases, with 8 bases of the junction left unmatched. This CDR3 comprises 13 residues. Germline V gives CDR1 LGHNA, CDR2 YSLEER. CDR3 in amino acids: CASSLDRDGGYTF. The DNA of the CDR3 is TGCGCCAGCAGCTTAGACAGGGATGGAGGCTACACCTTC.

This clone was counted ten times or more. The chain carries TRBV4-3 and TRBJ1-2, with D tentatively TRBD1 (5 bases). The CDR3 spans 16 residues. Germline values: CDR1 LGHNA, CDR2 YSLEER. V gave up 4 bases and J gave up 0 bases, with 15 bases separating them. The CDR3 region has the DNA TGCGCCAGCAGCCTGTCCGTAGGGGCCACTAACTATGGCTACACCTTC. This sequence encodes CASSLSVGATNYGYTF.

The genes are TRBV7-9 and TRBJ2-1, with 11 bases identical to TRBD2. The junction had 10 bases not matched to a gene; V was cut back by 5 bases and J by 4 bases. The germline gives CDR1 SEHNR, CDR2 FQNEAQ (reference sequence). The CDR3 extends over 17 amino acids. CDR3 region: CASSPLPGLAVYNEQFF. CDR3 DNA: TGTGCCAGCAGCCCCCTTCCGGGACTAGCGGTTTACAATGAGCAGTTCTTC.

The rearrangement uses TRBV12-3 or TRBV12-4 and TRBJ1-1; D is ambiguous. The length of the CDR3 is 9 residues. The germline V and J ends were trimmed by 10 bases and 8 bases, with 8 bases remaining between them. CDR3 coding DNA: TGTGCCACCGGGGTGGAAGCTTTCTTT. This gives the protein CATGVEAFF.

This chain joins TRBV3-1 (or the pseudogene TRBV3-2) and TRBJ1-6, with D possibly matching TRBD1 (6 bases). V was shortened by 0 bases and J by 3 bases, with 9 bases between the two germline ends. CDR3 size: 16 residues. In germline, CDR1 is LGHDT, CDR2 YNNKEL (reference sequence). CDR3 bases: TGTGCCAGCAGCCAAGAGGCAGGGGTCTATAATTCACCCCTCCACTTT. Translation gives CASSQEAGVYNSPLHF.

The chain is built from TRBV27 and TRBJ2-7; 8 bases align to TRBD2. From germline, CDR1 is MNHEY and CDR2 SMNVEV (reference sequence). After removal of 3 bases from V and 4 bases from J, the junction contained 11 bases not matched to a gene. This CDR3 contains 16 residues. The CDR3 region has the DNA TGTGCCAGCAGTTTCGGCAGCGGGGGCCTTCTTTACGAGCAGTACTTC. This translates into CASSFGSGGLLYEQYF.

This chain joins TRBV19 and TRBJ1-4, with D hard to call. CDR1 is LNHDA, CDR2 SQIVND, per germline (reference sequence). The CDR3 totals 14 residues. V was clipped by 6 bases and J by 0 bases, with 8 bases between them. The DNA of the CDR3 is TGTGCCAGTAGACATGGAGCAACTAATGAAAAACTGTTTTTT. As protein: CASRHGATNEKLFF.

This clone was counted between two and nine times. The chain combines TRBV30 with TRBJ1-1, with D maybe TRBD1 (6 bases). V was shortened by 0 bases and J by 5 bases, with 13 bases between the two germline ends. There are 14 residues in the CDR3. Germline CDR1 reads GTSNPN; CDR2 reads SVGIG (reference sequence). CDR3 loop: CAWSVGGGGTEAFF. The DNA for the CDR3 is TGTGCCTGGAGTGTAGGAGGGGGAGGGACTGAAGCTTTCTTT.

The CDR3 nucleotides are TGTGCCAGCAGTTTAGACAGGGTGGGATACAATGAGCAGTTCTTC. Amino acid sequence: CASSLDRVGYNEQFF. This chain joins TRBV2 and TRBJ2-1, with 7 bases matching TRBD1. Germline V CDR1 and CDR2: SNHLY, FYNNEI. This CDR3 is 15 amino acids long. Unmatched junction bases numbered 8, after V lost 5 bases and J lost 4 bases. Complete variable domain (other parts from reference TRBV2 and TRBJ2-1): EPEVTQTPSHQVTQMGQEVILRCVPISNHLYFYWYRQILGQKVEFLVSFYNNEISEKSEIFDDQFSVERPDGSNFTLKIRSTKLEDSAMYFCASSLDRVGYNEQFFGPGTRLTVL.

Here the CDR3 DNA reads TGTGCCAGCAGCTTAGCGACTCGCGGGGGGACCGTTAGCACAGATACGCAGTATTTT. This translates into CASSLATRGGTVSTDTQYF. This sequence joins TRBV7-2 and TRBJ2-3, with TRBD2 identical over 8 bases. Germline values: CDR1 SGHTA, CDR2 FQGNSA. V trimming: 0 bases; J trimming: 0 bases; junction bases outside the gene matches: 11. The CDR3 has 19 residues. Full variable domain (outside the CDR3, taken from reference TRBV7-2 and TRBJ2-3): GAGVSQSPSNKVTEKGKDVELRCDPISGHTALYWYRQSLGQGLEFLIYFQGNSAPDKSGLPSDRFSAERTGGSVSTLTIQRTQQEDSAVYLCASSLATRGGTVSTDTQYFGPGTRLTVL.

CDR3 sequence: CAISEKGEYTEAFF. CDR3 coding DNA: TGTGCCATCAGTGAGAAGGGAGAGTACACTGAAGCTTTCTTT. The rearrangement links TRBV10-3 to TRBJ1-1; D unresolved. Looked up from germline, CDR1 is ENHRY and CDR2 is SYGVKD. The CDR3 extends over 14 amino acids. The V gene lost 2 bases and the J gene lost 3 bases, with 10 bases spanning the gap.

The chain recombines TRBV10-3 with TRBJ1-1, with no clear D. The CDR3 length is 11 residues. V shed 5 bases and J shed 2 bases, with 3 bases lying between them. The germline CDR1 and CDR2 sequences are ENHRY and SYGVKD. The CDR3 DNA follows: TGTGCCATCAGTTCTAACACTGAAGCTTTCTTT. Protein sequence: CAISSNTEAFF.

This sequence joins TRBV7-9 and TRBJ1-1, with 7 bases identical to TRBD1. The CDR3 length is 13 residues. Per the germline V gene, CDR1 is SEHNR and CDR2 is FQNEAQ (reference sequence). Trimming at V came to 0 bases and at J to 11 bases, leaving 6 bases not matched to a gene. The CDR3 DNA reads as TGTGCCAGCAGCTTAGCGGGGACAGACAATGCTTTCTTT. Its translation is CASSLAGTDNAFF.

J is TRBJ2-1 and V is TRBV10-1; D is uncertain. The germline V gene has CDR1 WNHNN and CDR2 SYGVQD (reference sequence). The V gene lost 6 bases and the J gene lost 7 bases, with 13 bases spanning the gap. The CDR3 is 13 amino acids. CDR3 in amino acids: CASSPRYGNEQFF. CDR3 nucleotides: TGCGCCAGCAGCCCGAGGTATGGGAATGAGCAGTTCTTC.

CDR3 sequence reads: CASSQARYLTDTQYF. CDR3 DNA sequence: TGTGCCAGCAGCCAAGCGAGGTACCTCACAGATACGCAGTATTTT. The chain has TRBV4-2 and TRBJ2-3; no clear D gene. Per the germline V gene, CDR1 is LGHNA and CDR2 is YNFKEQ. V lost 1 base to trimming and J lost 2 bases, with 10 bases between them. CDR3 length equals 15 residues.

This chain uses TRBV7-8 with TRBJ1-6, with TRBD1 matching 8 bases. The V gene's germline CDR1 is SGHVS and CDR2 FQNEAQ. The CDR3 is 17 residues long. The trim removed 7 bases at V and 6 bases at J, leaving 14 bases unmatched. The CDR3 DNA reads TGTGCCAGCAAAGGGACAGGTGCCGCCGTTTCTAATTCACCCCTCCACTTT. Amino acids: CASKGTGAAVSNSPLHF.

This chain uses TRBV28 with TRBJ2-3; D is ambiguous. V was cut by 6 bases and J by 1 base, with 17 bases left in between. This CDR3 has 16 amino acids. In germline, CDR1 is MDHEN, CDR2 SYDVKM. CDR3 protein: CASSPPPVSGTDTQYF. CDR3 DNA: TGTGCCAGCAGCCCCCCCCCGGTTTCTGGCACAGATACGCAGTATTTT.

This clone was picked up one time. The gene calls are TRBV7-2 and TRBJ2-7; TRBD1 agrees at 10 bases. J gave up 4 bases and V 5 bases, and 5 bases lay outside the gene matches. CDR1 is SGHTA, CDR2 FQGNSA, per germline. There are 14 residues in the CDR3. In DNA, the CDR3 is TGTGCCAGCAGCCCGGACAGGGGGGGTTACGAGCAGTACTTC. Amino acid sequence: CASSPDRGGYEQYF.

The CDR3: CASSPSPRDTQYF. The DNA for the CDR3 is TGTGCCAGCAGCCCCAGTCCTAGAGATACGCAGTATTTT. The V call is TRBV7-8, the J call TRBJ2-3; no clear D gene. Germline V CDR1 and CDR2: SGHVS, FQNEAQ. The CDR3 length is 13 residues. Trimming took 5 bases from V and 5 from J, leaving 11 bases between them. Drawing the rest from reference TRBV7-8 and TRBJ2-3, the complete variable domain is GAGVSQSPRYKVAKRGQDVALRCDPISGHVSLFWYQQALGQGPEFLTYFQNEAQLDKSGLPSDRFFAERPEGSVSTLKIQRTQQEDSAVYLCASSPSPRDTQYFGPGTRLTVL.

This chain connects TRBV6-5 to TRBJ2-1; D possibly corresponds to TRBD1 (5 bases). The CDR3 runs to 12 residues. Between the trimmed V and J ends, which lost 6 bases and 5 bases, there was a span of 8 bases. Germline CDR1 MNHEY, CDR2 SVGAGI. CDR3 DNA sequence: TGTGCCAGCAGGGGGCGGAACAATGAGCAGTTCTTC. As protein: CASRGRNNEQFF.

CDR3: CAWSGIAGARTDTQYF. The CDR3 region has the DNA TGTGCCTGGAGTGGGATAGCGGGGGCCCGCACAGATACGCAGTATTTT. The chain uses TRBV30 and TRBJ2-3, with TRBD2 matching 9 bases. This CDR3 comprises 16 residues. Trimming at V came to 1 base and at J to 1 base, leaving 6 bases not matched to a gene. Germline V gene lookup returns CDR1 GTSNPN and CDR2 SVGIG (reference sequence).

This chain uses TRBV4-1 with TRBJ2-1; 8 nucleotides line up with TRBD2. V lost 4 bases, J lost 9 bases, and 11 bases stayed unmatched. This CDR3 region has 15 residues. The germline V gene encodes CDR1 MGHRA and CDR2 YSYEKL. In DNA form, the CDR3 reads TGCGCCAGCAGCCCCCGGGGACTAGTTATCCTTGAGCAGTTCTTC. Translating gives CASSPRGLVILEQFF.

V usage is TRBV13 and J usage is TRBJ1-1; 9 bases line up with TRBD1. The CDR3 is 13 amino acids. V was pared by 8 bases and J by 4 bases, with 5 bases of the junction left unmatched. Germline CDR1 reads PRHDT; CDR2 reads FYEKMQ (reference sequence). The CDR3 region is CASRTGGGTEAFF. The CDR3 DNA reads as TGTGCCAGCCGAACAGGGGGCGGCACTGAAGCTTTCTTT.

The chain combines TRBV1 with TRBJ2-7; TRBD2 is the table's D call and was not checked against the DNA. TRBV1 is reported as a pseudogene. The CDR3 totals 19 residues. The CDR3 is CTSSRYPGTQEVFIYEQYF. Written as DNA, the CDR3 is TGCACCAGCAGCCGCTATCCCGGGACTCAGGAGGTTTTCATCTACGAGCAGTACTTC.

This clone is a singleton in its sample. This chain links TRBV3-1 (or the pseudogene TRBV3-2) with TRBJ2-7; TRBD2 is a possible D gene (5 bases). From germline, CDR1 is LGHDT and CDR2 YNNKEL (reference sequence). V dropped 4 bases and J dropped 4 bases, with 14 bases sitting between them. The CDR3 extends over 14 amino acids. Here the CDR3 DNA reads TGTGCCAGCAGCCCCTCGGGAATTTCTTACGAGCAGTACTTC. It translates to CASSPSGISYEQYF.

This sequence joins TRBV15 and TRBJ1-3; 7 bases are a match to TRBD1. V lost 0 bases, J lost 16 bases, and 9 bases stayed unmatched. The CDR3 loop spans 13 amino acids. Germline CDR1 LNHNV, CDR2 YYDKDF (reference sequence). CDR3 residues: CATSRELQQGGYF. CDR3 coding DNA: TGTGCCACCAGCAGAGAGTTGCAACAAGGGGGCTATTTT.